The rows below give T cell receptor beta chains drawn from one sample of a study of blood T cell repertoires in COVID-19. Only in-frame clones appear in the TCRdb table, and some are missing; sequencing was by immunoSEQ multiplex PCR. This repertoire shows 50,000 to 80,000 clones, approximately 90% found once; its top ten account for around 10%. Sequenced: PBMCs or T cells enriched from blood (not recorded which). These receptors originate from a middle-aged woman who had recovered from COVID-19. Each CDR3 is given with its conserved first and last residue. Each record gives: D gene, clone size, V gene, J gene, CDR3 DNA, CDR3 protein. The D gene is left open where the match is weak. Clone size is shown for a subset of rows, as once, few, many or a class of expanded clone.

-,-,TRBV5-8,TRBJ1-1,TGTGCCAGCAGCCAACAGGGTTACACTGAAGCTTTCTTT,CASSQQGYTEAFF
TRBD2,-,TRBV3-1/TRBV3-2,TRBJ2-3,TGTGCCAGCAGCCAAGTAGCGGGGGGTGGGGTAGATACGCAGTATTTT,CASSQVAGGGVDTQYF
-,-,TRBV6-5,TRBJ1-1,TGTGCCAGCAGTACACTGAACACTGAAGCTTTCTTT,CASSTLNTEAFF
-,-,TRBV7-8,TRBJ1-3,TGTGCCAGCAGCCAAGGATGGGCAGGGGCACCTGGAAACACCATATATTTT,CASSQGWAGAPGNTIYF
-,-,TRBV12-3/TRBV12-4,TRBJ1-2,TGTGCCAGCAGAGATACAAACTATGGCTACACCTTC,CASRDTNYGYTF
-,-,TRBV9,TRBJ1-5,TGTGCCAGCAGCGTAGGGTCGGGAGATCAGCCCCAGCATTTT,CASSVGSGDQPQHF
-,-,TRBV6-4,TRBJ1-1,TGTGCCAGCAGTCAGACACCCATGAACACTGAAGCTTTCTTT,CASSQTPMNTEAFF
TRBD1,-,TRBV7-8,TRBJ2-1,TGTGCCAGCAGCACGGGACAGTTAGGGTCCTACAATGAGCAGTTCTTC,CASSTGQLGSYNEQFF
-,few,TRBV6-4,TRBJ2-2,TGTGCCAGCAGTGAAGAGGGGGGGGCCACCGGGGAGCTGTTTTTT,CASSEEGGATGELFF
TRBD1,few,TRBV19,TRBJ2-7,TGTGCCAGTAGTATCCGACAGGGCGAGCAGTACTTC,CASSIRQGEQYF
-,-,TRBV11-3,TRBJ2-3,TGTGCCAGCAGCCCCCGTTCGGGATGGGGTACAGATACGCAGTATTTT,CASSPRSGWGTDTQYF
-,-,TRBV5-1,TRBJ1-1,TGCGCCAGCAGCTTGGCTGCGGTGAACACTGAAGCTTTCTTT,CASSLAAVNTEAFF
TRBD1,-,TRBV2,TRBJ2-2,TGTGCCAGCCTCCAGGACAGGGGGGAAACCGGGGAGCTGTTTTTT,CASLQDRGETGELFF
-,once,TRBV9,TRBJ2-7,TGTGCCAGCAGCCCGCGGGGTTGGGTCCGGCCCTACGAGCAGTACTTC,CASSPRGWVRPYEQYF
-,-,TRBV7-9,TRBJ1-5,TGTGCCAGCGGAACTTCAGGGGAAGCTCAGCCCCAGCATTTT,CASGTSGEAQPQHF
TRBD1,-,TRBV5-1,TRBJ2-7,TGCGCCAGCAGCTTGAGGTCATCTGGACAGGGGACTCTGGACGAGCAGTACTTC,CASSLRSSGQGTLDEQYF
-,-,TRBV6-1,TRBJ1-1,TGTGCCAGCAGTGACGGGGGTGGAGGGGCTGAAGCTTTCTTT,CASSDGGGGAEAFF
TRBD1,-,TRBV18,TRBJ2-3,TGTGCCAGCTCTACGAACAGGGGGCGGGCAGATACGCAGTATTTT,CASSTNRGRADTQYF
-,-,TRBV7-9,TRBJ1-2,TGTGCCAGCAGCTTGGGCCAGAACTATGGCTACACCTTC,CASSLGQNYGYTF
-,-,TRBV7-9,TRBJ2-1,TGTGCCAGCAGCTCATGGGGAGGGGGGCCTTACAATGAGCAGTTCTTC,CASSSWGGGPYNEQFF
-,-,TRBV7-2,TRBJ1-4,TGTGCCAGCAGCTTAACAGGGATGGATGAAAAACTGTTTTTT,CASSLTGMDEKLFF
TRBD1,-,TRBV6-5,TRBJ1-6,TGTGCCAGCAGGGGGACAGGGAGGAATTCACCCCTCCACTTT,CASRGTGRNSPLHF
-,-,TRBV21-1,TRBJ1-2,TGTGCCAGCAGCAATCTATCGGGAGCACGAGGCTACACCTTC,CASSNLSGARGYTF
-,-,TRBV15,TRBJ1-4,TGTGCCACCAGCAGAGGAGGGGGTGCAACTAATGAAAAACTGTTTTTT,CATSRGGGATNEKLFF
-,-,TRBV2,TRBJ2-5,TGTGCCAGCAGTGAAGACAGGGTAGGCGAGACCCAGTACTTC,CASSEDRVGETQYF
-,-,TRBV19,TRBJ1-2,TGTGCCAGTTGGACAGTGAGCAATGCCTATGGCTACACCTTC,CASWTVSNAYGYTF
-,-,TRBV7-6,TRBJ2-7,TGTGCCAGCAGCTTACGCCCGTTTACGGACGAGCAGTACTTC,CASSLRPFTDEQYF
-,-,TRBV18,TRBJ2-2,TGTGCCAGCTCCGGACAAACGAACACCGGGGAGCTGTTTTTT,CASSGQTNTGELFF
-,-,TRBV19,TRBJ2-7,TGTGCCAGTAGTATAGTCTGGACTGCTACCTACGAGCAGTACTTC,CASSIVWTATYEQYF
TRBD2,-,TRBV7-9,TRBJ2-2,TGTGCCAGCAGCTTGCTGGGACTAGAGAACACCGGGGAGCTGTTTTTT,CASSLLGLENTGELFF
TRBD1,-,TRBV5-4,TRBJ1-1,TGTGCCAGCAGCTTGGAACCCGGGACAGGGGCGAGGTTGAACACTGAAGCTTTCTTT,CASSLEPGTGARLNTEAFF
TRBD2,-,TRBV3-1/TRBV3-2,TRBJ2-1,TGTGCCAGCAGCCAAGGGCTAGCGGGGGGGTTTGAGCAGTTCTTC,CASSQGLAGGFEQFF
-,once,TRBV19,TRBJ1-5,TGTGCCAGTAGTATTTCTGGGAGGCTTCTAACCCCATCACCCCAGCATTTT,CASSISGRLLTPSPQHF
-,-,TRBV5-1,TRBJ1-3,TGCGCCAGCAGCTTGGTTGGGGGCGATGGAAACACCATATATTTT,CASSLVGGDGNTIYF
-,-,TRBV6-4,TRBJ1-2,TGTGCCAGCAGCCCCCGGGGGGCCTCCTATGGCTACACCTTC,CASSPRGASYGYTF
-,few,TRBV9,TRBJ1-3,TGTGCCAGCACCGGGGCGAGGGAGGCTGGAAACACCATATATTTT,CASTGAREAGNTIYF
-,-,TRBV5-3,TRBJ2-2,TGTGCCAGAAGCTTGCTCTCCACCGGGGAGCTGTTTTTT,CARSLLSTGELFF
TRBD1,-,TRBV10-2,TRBJ1-6,TGCGCCAGCAGTGATACCCTGATCGACAGGGCCAATTCACCCCTCCACTTT,CASSDTLIDRANSPLHF
-,-,TRBV11-3,TRBJ2-1,TGTGCCAGCAGCCTGGGGCGGGGTGAGCAGTTCTTC,CASSLGRGEQFF
-,-,TRBV25-1,TRBJ1-2,TGTGCCAGCAGTGAGGGACTGACGCCCAATTTCTTC,CASSEGLTPNFF
-,-,TRBV7-9,TRBJ1-2,TGTGCCAGCAGCCCGGCGACACTGGAAGCTAACTATGGCTACACCTTC,CASSPATLEANYGYTF
-,few,TRBV5-4,TRBJ1-1,TGTGCCAGCAGGCGCGGCGGAATGGGAGGCTTGAACACTGAAGCTTTCTTT,CASRRGGMGGLNTEAFF
TRBD1,-,TRBV5-4,TRBJ1-1,TGTGCCAGCAGCTTGGCTGGGACAGGGAACACTGAAGCTTTCTTT,CASSLAGTGNTEAFF
-,-,TRBV24-1,TRBJ1-5,TGTGCCACCAGTGCAAGCAATCAGCCCCAGCATTTT,CATSASNQPQHF
TRBD1,-,TRBV9,TRBJ2-6,TGTGCCAGCAGGGCCGGGACAGTCGGCTCTGGGGCCAACGTCCTGACTTTC,CASRAGTVGSGANVLTF
TRBD2,-,TRBV3-1/TRBV3-2,TRBJ2-7,TGTGCCAGCAGCCAAGGACTAGCGGGGGACTACGAGCAGTACTTC,CASSQGLAGDYEQYF
TRBD1,-,TRBV5-1,TRBJ1-4,TGCGCCAGCAGCCTCCACGGACAGGGGGACGAAAAACTGTTTTTT,CASSLHGQGDEKLFF
-,-,TRBV7-3,TRBJ2-2,TGTGCCAGCAGCTTAATTAGGGGCAGGGCGAACACCGGGGAGCTGTTTTTT,CASSLIRGRANTGELFF
TRBD2,-,TRBV19,TRBJ2-2,TGTGCCAGTACTCTAGCGGGAAACACCGGGGAGCTGTTTTTT,CASTLAGNTGELFF